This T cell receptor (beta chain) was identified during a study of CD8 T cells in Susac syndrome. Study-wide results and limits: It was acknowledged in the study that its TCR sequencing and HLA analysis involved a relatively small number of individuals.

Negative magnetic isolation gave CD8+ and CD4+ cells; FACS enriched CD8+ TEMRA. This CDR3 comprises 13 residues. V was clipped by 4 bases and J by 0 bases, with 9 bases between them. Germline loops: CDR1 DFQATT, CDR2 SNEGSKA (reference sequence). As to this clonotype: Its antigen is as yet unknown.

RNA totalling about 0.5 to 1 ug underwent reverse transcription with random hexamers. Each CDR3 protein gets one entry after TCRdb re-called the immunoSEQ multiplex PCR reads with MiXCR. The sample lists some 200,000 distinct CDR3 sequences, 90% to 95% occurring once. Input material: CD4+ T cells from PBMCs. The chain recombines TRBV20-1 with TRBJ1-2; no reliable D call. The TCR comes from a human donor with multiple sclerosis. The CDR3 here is CSATRGANYGYTF. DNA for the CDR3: TGCAGTGCTACCCGCGGGGCTAACTATGGCTACACCTTC.